These 10 T cell receptor beta chains were all obtained from the same sample, sequenced in a study of T cell responses to AZD1222 COVID-19 vaccine. The method was immunoSEQ multiplex PCR; TCRdb's version includes in-frame clones alone and lacks a portion of them. This table has about 130,000 clones, around 87% appearing once. This specimen was peripheral blood, taken on day 0 of AZD1222 vaccination. The receptor set was obtained from an adult in good health.

V and J are TRBV4-1 and TRBJ1-6; 7 bases are a match to TRBD1. Per germline, CDR1 MGHRA and CDR2 YSYEKL. The CDR3 totals 15 residues. Trimming cost V 1 base and J 6 bases; bases outside gene matches: 3. The CDR3 reads CASSQGGQLNSPLHF. As DNA, the CDR3 is TGCGCCAGCAGCCAAGGGGGACAGCTTAATTCACCCCTCCACTTT.

The V gene is TRBV28, the J gene TRBJ1-4; the D gene is possibly TRBD1 (6 bases). The CDR3 sequence is 14 residues long. Germline-derived CDR1 and CDR2 are MDHEN and SYDVKM. V lost 2 bases, J lost 8 bases, and 12 bases lay in between. CDR3 coding DNA: TGTGCCAGCAGTTTACAATTGACAGGCGAAAAACTGTTTTTT. The encoded protein is CASSLQLTGEKLFF.

This chain joins TRBV12-3 or TRBV12-4 and TRBJ1-5, with D perhaps matching TRBD1 (6 bases). Trimming took off 7 bases at V and 6 bases at J, with 13 bases between the two ends. The CDR3 length is 13 residues. In DNA, the CDR3 is TGTGCCAGCATAGGGGGAAAGGGTCAGCCCCAGCATTTT. This encodes CASIGGKGQPQHF.

The rearrangement joins TRBV7-2 to TRBJ2-1; D gene unclear. The germline CDR1 and CDR2 sequences are SGHTA and FQGNSA. V gave up 3 bases and J gave up 8 bases, with 14 bases separating them. This CDR3 has 14 amino acids. This CDR3 reads CASSLEGWADEQFF. As DNA, the CDR3 is TGTGCCAGCAGCTTGGAAGGATGGGCGGATGAGCAGTTCTTC.

The chain combines TRBV3-1 (or the pseudogene TRBV3-2) with TRBJ1-1; D is unresolved. The CDR3 consists of 14 residues. The germline V gene encodes CDR1 LGHDT and CDR2 YNNKEL (reference sequence). Trimming shortened V by 4 bases and J by 0 bases, and 9 bases separated the two germline ends. The chain's CDR3 is CASSPASMNTEAFF. DNA of the CDR3: TGTGCCAGCAGCCCTGCCAGCATGAACACTGAAGCTTTCTTT.

This chain uses TRBV13 with TRBJ1-1, with D uncertain. V gave up 1 base and J gave up 7 bases, with 7 bases separating them. The CDR3 has 12 amino acids. Germline loops: CDR1 PRHDT, CDR2 FYEKMQ (reference sequence). The DNA for the CDR3 is TGTGCCAGCAGCTTAGTCCCAATTGAAGCTTTCTTT. Its protein product is CASSLVPIEAFF.

A few counts support this clone. The chain employs TRBV12-3 or TRBV12-4 and TRBJ1-6; D uncertain. Trimming pared 3 bases from V and 9 bases from J, leaving 6 bases between. The CDR3 has 12 residues. CDR3 sequence: CASSLMGSPLHF. The CDR3 DNA sequence: TGTGCCAGCAGTTTGATGGGTTCACCCCTCCACTTT.

V is TRBV9 and J is TRBJ2-3; TRBD1 might be the D (6 bases). Looked up from germline, CDR1 is SGDLS and CDR2 is YYNGEE. The germline V and J ends were trimmed by 4 bases and 4 bases, with 22 bases remaining between them. The CDR3 has 17 amino acids. CDR3 in amino acids: CASSIGVGQTGSDTQYF. In nucleotides, the CDR3 is TGTGCCAGCAGCATCGGCGTCGGACAGACCGGTTCAGATACGCAGTATTTT.

The genes are TRBV5-7 and TRBJ1-3; D gene unclear. TRBV5-7 belongs to the ORF category, with a function that is uncertain. The CDR3 has 17 residues. V shed 6 bases and J shed 0 bases, with 19 bases lying between them. The CDR3 sequence is CASNIVRTPGSGNTIYF. DNA for the CDR3: TGTGCCAGCAACATTGTCCGGACCCCCGGCTCTGGAAACACCATATATTTT.

Here the CDR3 reads CASSPPGSLGELFF. The CDR3 coding sequence is TGTGCCAGCTCACCACCCGGTTCCCTCGGGGAGCTGTTTTTT. The chain couples TRBV18 to TRBJ2-2; D remains ambiguous. V lost 0 bases and J lost 7, with 9 bases in between. The CDR3 spans 14 residues. Per germline, CDR1 KGHSH and CDR2 LQKENI.